The present T cell receptor beta chain was sequenced within a study of blood T cell repertoires in COVID-19. Turning to the study itself: Samples of COVID-19 (acute and convalescent) were obtained from the United States, Italy and Spain.

The method was immunoSEQ multiplex PCR; TCRdb's version includes in-frame clones alone and lacks a portion of them. The sample contains 150,000 to 200,000 clones, around 80% of which appear only once. Categorization into cohorts depended on clinical history that participants reported. Cohort 3 donors counted as recovered after two negative PCRs, clearance, or resolved symptoms. CDR3 length: 13 amino acids. Per germline, CDR1 LNHDA and CDR2 SQIVND (reference sequence). For this clone: The junction differs from germline at one of its ends, possibly a read error.

This TCR came from a man in his fifties who had recovered from COVID-19. V is TRBV19 and J is TRBJ1-1; D not certain. Sequencing was carried out using PBMCs or T cells enriched from blood (not recorded which). CDR3 sequence reads: CASYSPQNTEAFF. DNA of the CDR3: TGTGCCAGTTACAGTCCACAGAACACTGAAGCTTTTTTT.